The present entry profiles one T cell receptor beta chain with its context. The sample comes from a study of blood T cell repertoires in COVID-19. Generated by immunoSEQ multiplex PCR, the TCRdb table keeps only in-frame clones and is missing some. The top ten clones hold approximately 3.8% of a sample with about 43,000 clones, around 87% of them seen once. This clonotype was obtained from a man aged 40-49 years with COVID-19, enrolled during active disease. What was sequenced was peripheral blood.

The CDR3 DNA is TGTGCCAGCAGCTTCAGGACTAGCGGGGTGATACAAGAGACCCAGTACTTC. This encodes CASSFRTSGVIQETQYF. The V and J genes are TRBV7-9 and TRBJ2-5; 12 bases line up with TRBD2. The CDR3 spans 17 residues. Germline V gene data show CDR1 as SEHNR and CDR2 as FQNEAQ (reference sequence). After removal of 3 bases from V and 2 bases from J, the junction contained 7 bases not matched to a gene.